The 22 T cell receptor beta chains in this list originate from one sample, sequenced in a study of CD8 T cells in Susac syndrome. An input of about 0.5 to 1 ug of RNA was subjected to reverse transcription using random hexamers. TCRdb called the immunoSEQ multiplex PCR reads again in MiXCR, with one record for every CDR3 protein. The profile shows about 250,000 distinct CDR3 sequences, over 85% of them singletons. The sample was CD4+ T cells from PBMCs. These TCRs come from a human donor with multiple sclerosis.

V is TRBV18 and J is TRBJ1-1; D unresolved. The CDR3 extends over 13 amino acids. V was cut by 2 bases and J by 0 bases, with 4 bases left in between. Per the germline V gene, CDR1 is KGHSH and CDR2 is LQKENI. CDR3 region: CASSPAVNTEAFF. DNA of the CDR3: TGTGCCAGCTCACCAGCGGTGAACACTGAAGCTTTCTTT.

This chain joins TRBV7-9 and TRBJ2-2; 9 bases map to TRBD1. After removal of 4 bases from V and 7 bases from J, the junction contained 10 bases not matched to a gene. The CDR3 consists of 16 residues. CDR1 is SEHNR, CDR2 FQNEAQ, per germline (reference sequence). The CDR3 reads CASSSWGQGRIGELFF. As DNA, the CDR3 is TGTGCCAGCAGCTCGTGGGGACAGGGCAGGATCGGGGAGCTGTTTTTT.

This sequence joins TRBV2 and TRBJ2-7; 8 bases fit TRBD1. Germline V CDR1 and CDR2: SNHLY, FYNNEI. This CDR3 has 13 amino acids. V was pared by 0 bases and J by 7 bases, with 2 bases of the junction left unmatched. The CDR3 DNA sequence: TGTGCCAGCAGTGAAGCTACAGGGGGAGAGCAGTACTTC. Translated: CASSEATGGEQYF.

The V call is TRBV4-2, the J call TRBJ2-2; 8 nucleotides align to TRBD2. This CDR3 contains 16 residues. Germline CDR1 reads LGHNA; CDR2 reads YNFKEQ. V dropped 4 bases and J dropped 1; count of bases not matched to a gene: 5. The CDR3 DNA is TGTGCCAGCAGCCTTGCTACTAGCGGGAACACCGGGGAGCTGTTTTTT. Residues: CASSLATSGNTGELFF.

V and J are TRBV3-1 and TRBJ1-1; no firm D call. V gave up 1 base and J gave up 8 bases, with 11 bases separating them. In germline, CDR1 is LGHDT, CDR2 YNNKEL (reference sequence). The CDR3 extends over 13 amino acids. The DNA of the CDR3 is TGTGCCAGCAGCCAAGTAAGCCAGGCGGAAGCTTTCTTT. It encodes CASSQVSQAEAFF. Full variable domain (remainder filled in from reference TRBV3-1 and TRBJ1-1): DTAVSQTPKYLVTQMGNDKSIKCEQNLGHDTMYWYKQDSKKFLKIMFSYNNKELIINETVPNRFSPKSPDKAHLNLHINSLELGDSAVYFCASSQVSQAEAFFGQGTRLTVV.

The rearrangement links TRBV3-1 to TRBJ2-1; 7 nucleotides align to TRBD2. The germline gives CDR1 LGHDT, CDR2 YNNKEL (reference sequence). J was trimmed by 8 bases and V by 4 bases; bases with no gene match: 14. The CDR3 runs 16 residues. The CDR3 nucleotides are TGTGCCAGCAGCCGGATAACGGGGGGTAGCGCTTATGAGCAGTTCTTC. Its protein product is CASSRITGGSAYEQFF.

V gene TRBV14 combines with J gene TRBJ2-4; D is ambiguous. CDR3 length equals 14 residues. V lost 0 bases to trimming and J lost 7 bases, with 10 bases between them. Germline CDR1 reads SGHDN; CDR2 reads FVKESK. As DNA, the CDR3 is TGTGCCAGCAGCCAAGACCTGAGTGGGAACATTCAGTACTTC. Amino acid sequence: CASSQDLSGNIQYF.

The chain is built from TRBV6-6 and TRBJ2-3; possible D gene TRBD1, 7 bases. This CDR3 region has 16 residues. In germline, CDR1 is MNHNY, CDR2 SVGAGI (reference sequence). Between the trimmed V and J ends, which lost 0 bases and 4 bases, there was a span of 14 bases. CDR3 sequence: CASSYSRQGGADTQYF. The CDR3 DNA sequence: TGTGCCAGCAGTTACTCGCGACAGGGAGGTGCAGATACGCAGTATTTT.

V is TRBV30 and J is TRBJ2-3, with TRBD2 identical over 13 bases. CDR1 is GTSNPN, CDR2 SVGIG, per germline (reference sequence). V lost 2 bases, J lost 5 bases, and 10 bases stayed unmatched. The CDR3 runs to 17 residues. CDR3 residues: CAWSKTIGLAGVDTQYF. The CDR3 DNA reads as TGTGCCTGGAGTAAAACAATAGGACTAGCGGGAGTAGATACGCAGTATTTT. Full variable domain (missing parts from reference TRBV30 and TRBJ2-3): SQTIHQWPATLVQPVGSPLSLECTVEGTSNPNLYWYRQAAGRGLQLLFYSVGIGQISSEVPQNLSASRPQDRQFILSSKKLLLSDSGFYLCAWSKTIGLAGVDTQYFGPGTRLTVL.

This chain connects TRBV20-1 to TRBJ1-6, with D possibly TRBD1 on 6 matching bases. V was trimmed by 6 bases and J by 7 bases, leaving 16 bases between them. Germline V gives CDR1 DFQATT, CDR2 SNEGSKA (reference sequence). This CDR3 spans 14 amino acids. The CDR3 region is CSAQGGTENSPLHF. As DNA, the CDR3 is TGCAGTGCCCAAGGGGGGACGGAAAATTCACCCCTCCACTTT.

The V call is TRBV7-2, the J call TRBJ2-7; no reliable D call. V was trimmed by 4 bases and J by 9 bases, leaving 10 bases between them. Looked up from germline, CDR1 is SGHTA and CDR2 is FQGNSA. The CDR3 consists of 11 residues. CDR3 coding DNA: TGTGCCAGCAGCTCATCCGCCTTGCAGTACTTC. This sequence encodes CASSSSALQYF.

The V gene is TRBV20-1, the J gene TRBJ2-5; D is perhaps TRBD2 (6 bases). Per germline, CDR1 DFQATT and CDR2 SNEGSKA (reference sequence). Trimming left V 5 bases short and J 2 bases short, with 9 bases between. This CDR3 contains 12 residues. DNA of the CDR3: TGCAGTGCTGGGGACTTACAAGAGACCCAGTACTTC. As protein: CSAGDLQETQYF.

V gene TRBV5-6 combines with J gene TRBJ2-1, with D perhaps matching TRBD2 (6 bases). The ends were cut back, 1 base at V and 0 bases at J, with 11 bases in the middle. Germline V gene sequence: CDR1 SGHDT, CDR2 YYEEEE. This CDR3 region has 16 residues. The CDR3 region is CASSLPGESSYNEQFF. In DNA, the CDR3 is TGTGCCAGCAGCTTGCCGGGGGAGAGCTCCTACAATGAGCAGTTCTTC.

The V and J genes are TRBV9 and TRBJ2-2, with TRBD1 matching 8 bases. After removal of 0 bases from V and 6 bases from J, the junction contained 10 bases not matched to a gene. The CDR3 contains 17 residues. The V gene's germline CDR1 is SGDLS and CDR2 YYNGEE. The CDR3 loop is CASSVVQGAMSPGELFF. For the CDR3, the DNA is TGTGCCAGCAGCGTAGTCCAGGGGGCCATGAGTCCCGGGGAGCTGTTTTTT.

This chain uses TRBV5-4 with TRBJ1-1; D gene unclear. Germline V CDR1 and CDR2: SGHNT, YYREEE (reference sequence). Deletions cut 2 bases from V and 11 bases from J, with 22 bases between. The CDR3 is 15 amino acids. Written as DNA, the CDR3 is TGTGCCAGCAGCTTAAGGGCCGGTTCCTCCCTTCGCGCTTTCTTT. Translated: CASSLRAGSSLRAFF. Together with reference TRBV5-4 and TRBJ1-1, the CDR3 gives the full variable domain: ETGVTQSPTHLIKTRGQQVTLRCSSQSGHNTVSWYQQALGQGPQFIFQYYREEENGRGNFPPRFSGLQFPNYSSELNVNALELDDSALYLCASSLRAGSSLRAFFGQGTRLTVV.

This clonotype was picked up one time. V gene TRBV5-4 combines with J gene TRBJ2-1, with TRBD2 matching over 9 bases. Germline CDR1 SGHNT, CDR2 YYREEE (reference sequence). CDR3 length equals 17 residues. The J segment lost 0 bases and the V segment lost 4 bases, leaving 8 bases of the junction unmatched. CDR3 amino acids: CASSGGTSSSSYNEQFF. The CDR3 DNA reads TGTGCCAGCAGCGGGGGGACTAGCTCTAGCTCCTACAATGAGCAGTTCTTC. The full variable domain, rest sourced from reference TRBV5-4 and TRBJ2-1, is ETGVTQSPTHLIKTRGQQVTLRCSSQSGHNTVSWYQQALGQGPQFIFQYYREEENGRGNFPPRFSGLQFPNYSSELNVNALELDDSALYLCASSGGTSSSSYNEQFFGPGTRLTVL.

CDR3 loop: CASSFSRMNYEQYF. The CDR3 DNA sequence: TGTGCCAGCAGCTTCTCTCGAATGAACTACGAGCAGTACTTC. This chain uses TRBV28 with TRBJ2-7; D unresolved. Trimming left V 6 bases short and J 3 bases short, with 15 bases between. Germline CDR1 and CDR2: MDHEN and SYDVKM. The CDR3 has 14 amino acids.

The chain recombines TRBV24-1 with TRBJ1-2; unclear D gene. The CDR3 runs 14 residues. The germline V and J ends were trimmed by 6 bases and 0 bases, with 10 bases remaining between them. In germline, CDR1 is KGHDR, CDR2 SFDVKD. CDR3 coding DNA: TGTGCCACCAGTCAAAAGGATGCTAACTATGGCTACACCTTC. Translating it yields CATSQKDANYGYTF.

The chain couples TRBV7-2 to TRBJ1-6; D remains unclear. Trimming cost V 3 bases and J 0 bases, with 9 bases left between them. Germline lookup yields CDR1 SGHTA and CDR2 FQGNSA. The CDR3 is made up of 16 amino acids. The CDR3 protein is CASSFRLSSYNSPLHF. The CDR3 region has the DNA TGTGCCAGCAGCTTCCGACTCAGCTCCTATAATTCACCCCTCCACTTT.

The J gene is TRBJ1-2, the V gene TRBV12-3 or TRBV12-4; 7 positions agree with TRBD1. V shed 7 bases, J shed 4 bases, and the junction held 6 bases outside the gene matches. CDR3 length: 13 amino acids. CDR3: CASTSKGAYGYTF. The CDR3 coding sequence is TGTGCCAGCACCTCGAAGGGGGCCTATGGCTACACCTTC.

This clonotype was detected only a few times. This chain uses TRBV14 with TRBJ1-2, with D uncertain. The V gene lost 1 base and the J gene lost 5 bases, with 5 bases spanning the gap. The CDR3 contains 12 residues. Germline lookup yields CDR1 SGHDN and CDR2 FVKESK. The DNA of the CDR3 is TGTGCCAGCAGCCAAGCGGGATATGGCTACACCTTC. Translated: CASSQAGYGYTF.

This clonotype was seen a handful of times. The V call is TRBV5-8, the J call TRBJ1-2, with D tentatively TRBD1 (6 bases). This CDR3 is built from 18 residues. With 4 bases removed from V and 8 bases from J, the gap between germline ends came to 30 bases. Germline loops: CDR1 SGHTS, CDR2 YDEGEE. The CDR3 here is CASSPKPRGASPLWGYTF. CDR3 bases: TGTGCCAGCAGCCCAAAACCGCGGGGGGCCAGTCCTCTTTGGGGCTACACCTTC.